This T cell receptor (beta chain) comes out of a study of shared clonotypes between healthy human individuals (dated by TCRdb to the early 2020s). About the full investigation: The cohort comprised a couple of women and a few men aged 18 to 49 years. For each donor, CD4 naive and CD4 memory were each given three plates, CD8 naive was given two plates, and CD8 memory was given one plate. To estimate repertoire size and how much clonotype sharing occurs between individuals, the study deeply sequenced the blood TCR repertoires of roughly 5 healthy adults. To increase sequencing depth and limit assay-specific biases, TCR repertoire library preparation and sequencing were carried out by different laboratories using diverse techniques. Between about 0.94 and 8.9 billion PBMCs per donor were obtained by leukapheresis. Paper-wide results and their limitations: Pairwise subsampling led to the expectation that sequencing depth would affect the degree of clonotype sharing among donors. Clonotypes shared by all four sorted-subset donors showed higher generation probabilities than non-shared clonotypes. Sampling was restricted to blood, and TCR repertoires in tissue are likely to differ from TCR repertoires in blood. Even with the large sequencing depth, rarefaction of the sorted-subset datasets indicated that sequencing was incomplete. Estimated clonotype richness was generally larger for naive than for memory subsets. Approximately 5% of naive CD4, 3% to 4% of naive CD8, approximately 2.2% of memory CD4, and approximately 0.4% of memory CD8 clonotypes were shared across several donors. The small number of donors limited the genetic and exposure-history diversity represented.

The germline ends are 6 bases apart after V is trimmed by 2 bases and J by 4 bases. Taken from the germline V gene, the CDR1 and CDR2 loops are SGHTA and FQGNSA. Including cysteine and phenylalanine, the CDR3 has 13 amino acids. CDR3 DNA only is kept here, 39 bases in frame from base 1. In regard to this clone: Its target antigen remains unknown. No much larger clone is present one base from it, and per-base qualities are unavailable.

The donors were healthy, HIV-negative adults who had no recently reported acute infections or vaccinations. Every donor was a Caucasian adult living in Nashville, Tennessee, USA. Magnetic negative selection was used to enrich CD4+ T cells, after which naive cells were positively selected on CD45RA and the negative fraction became the memory subset. Blood was obtained by leukapheresis, after which PBMCs were separated by Ficoll-Histopaque density gradient centrifugation and cryopreserved in liquid nitrogen vapor phase. Analytical flow cytometry was used to check the purity and quantity of every magnetically sorted T cell population. Genomic DNA was isolated from every sorted fraction and measured by UV absorbance on a Nanodrop 2000c. Using the deep immunoSEQ assay, TCR CDR3 regions were amplified from genomic DNA by multiplex PCR. Genomic DNA extracted from each cell subset was distributed evenly over all wells of several immunoSEQ 96-well plates, and each plate served as one replicate. For sorted subsets, approximately 200 ng of genomic DNA, equivalent to some 30,000 T cell genomes, went into each replicate PCR. Purified libraries were quantified with a Qubit 3.0 fluorometer, sized on a Bioanalyzer 2100, and re-quantified with the KAPA Library Quantification kit. Every immunoSEQ 96-well plate was sequenced on a dedicated single-read 150-cycle Illumina NextSeq 550 flow cell. Per the authors' processing: Because only junctional sequences without quality scores were contained in the immunoSEQ output, filtering matching that applied to full-length reads could not be performed. To assign V/J genes and CDR3, sequences were annotated against IMGT germline references using PyIR, a Python wrapper for IgBLAST v1.9. Reads with weak V/J assignments (E-value above 1e-6), missing CDR3, stop codons, out-of-frame junctions, or ambiguous translated residues were removed. A V3J clonotype was defined by an identical inferred V gene, J gene, and CDR3 amino acid sequence. The percentage overlap between two repertoires was calculated by dividing the number of shared unique clonotypes by the size of the smaller repertoire. Three approaches were used to assess repertoire richness: RTK rarefaction, the Chao1 estimator, and Recon v2.1 estimates of unobserved clonotypes. For all TCRbeta clonotypes obtained by the gDNA method from a few donors, generation probabilities were computed with OLGA. Held by TCRdb, this immuneACCESS table contains in-frame sequences only and omits some clones. Under half of the omission traces to an unresolved V gene where checked; the cause of the rest is unknown. The DNA gave D and trimming, while V, J and clone size come from that table. In all, the sample holds 1,100,000 or so clones, and roughly 74% of those were seen once. 0.4% to 0.55% of the sample lies in the top ten.

The receptor was derived from a man aged 18 to 29 in good health. Some clones in this sample may be carry-over from other donors' samples. Sequenced input: memory CD4+ T cells from PBMCs. The sample's cell subset or site label is to be understood as: CD45RA-negative fraction. The sequence joins TRBV7-2 to TRBJ1-5; there is no confident call for the D gene. The base sequence is TGTGCCAGCAGCTTACAGACAAATCAGCCCCAGCATTTT. This translates into CASSLQTNQPQHF.